Shown below are 31 T cell receptor beta chains from a single sample sequenced in a study of cytomegalovirus exposure and HLA in healthy donors. PCR primers comprised 60 Vbeta and 13 Jbeta primers. Assay: immunoSEQ multiplex PCR; the TCRdb copy retains only in-frame clones and omits some. The repertoire table contains 160,000 or so clones. The source material was PBMCs. The source is a man aged 30 to 45 in good health and CMV-seronegative.

The chain links TRBV6-1 to TRBJ2-7; 10 positions match TRBD1. CDR1 and CDR2 (germline): MNHNS, SASEGT. Trimming removed 8 bases from V and 2 bases from J; junction bases left unmatched: 9. This CDR3 has 15 amino acids. The CDR3: CASYFWTGGPYEQYF. CDR3 in DNA: TGTGCCAGCTACTTTTGGACAGGGGGGCCCTACGAGCAGTACTTC.

This chain links TRBV29-1 with TRBJ2-1; 7 positions agree with TRBD1. Germline-derived CDR1 and CDR2 are SQVTM and ANQGSEA. J gave up 4 bases and V 7 bases, and 7 bases lay outside the gene matches. The CDR3 is 13 residues long. The CDR3 is CSARDSLYNEQFF. DNA of the CDR3: TGCAGCGCCCGGGACAGTTTGTACAATGAGCAGTTCTTC.

This chain joins TRBV20-1 and TRBJ2-7; a possible D gene is TRBD1 (5 bases). The CDR3 has 11 residues. The germline gives CDR1 DFQATT, CDR2 SNEGSKA (reference sequence). V gave up 3 bases and J gave up 2 bases, with 5 bases separating them. The CDR3 is CSASRAYEQYF. CDR3 sequence (DNA): TGCAGTGCTAGCAGGGCCTACGAGCAGTACTTC.

The rearrangement links TRBV28 to TRBJ1-5, with D perhaps TRBD1 (5 bases). CDR1 and CDR2 from the germline V gene are MDHEN and SYDVKM. The CDR3 consists of 17 residues. V was clipped by 7 bases and J by 5 bases, with 24 bases between them. As DNA, the CDR3 is TGTGCCAGCACCATTAGTGGGGCACCCCGGAGGGATCAGCCCCAGCATTTT. This gives the protein CASTISGAPRRDQPQHF.

The chain carries TRBV19 and TRBJ1-1; D is possibly TRBD1 (5 bases). This CDR3 contains 13 residues. Trimming removed 3 bases from V and 6 bases from J, with 11 bases in between. Germline V gene data show CDR1 as LNHDA and CDR2 as SQIVND (reference sequence). The CDR3 sequence: CASSIWGSPEAFF. The CDR3 region has the DNA TGTGCCAGTAGTATTTGGGGCTCACCTGAAGCTTTCTTT.

V and J are TRBV7-8 and TRBJ2-5, with 10 bases that match TRBD2. V lost 1 base, J lost 4 bases, and 6 bases stayed unmatched. The CDR3 runs 16 residues. The V gene's germline CDR1 is SGHVS and CDR2 FQNEAQ. This chain's CDR3 is CASSLVLAGEGETQYF. Here the CDR3 DNA reads TGTGCCAGCAGCTTAGTCCTAGCGGGAGAGGGAGAGACCCAGTACTTC.

The chain employs TRBV9 and TRBJ2-3; 7 bases are shared with TRBD2. This CDR3 has 15 amino acids. V shed 4 bases and J 0 bases; nucleotides not matched to a gene: 5. Germline assignment: CDR1 SGDLS and CDR2 YYNGEE. In DNA, the CDR3 is TGTGCCAGCAGCCCACGGGGGGTTAGCACAGATACGCAGTATTTT. As protein: CASSPRGVSTDTQYF.

The chain uses TRBV6-1 and TRBJ1-5, with TRBD1 matching over 7 bases. This CDR3 contains 15 residues. V was clipped by 4 bases and J by 4 bases; unmatched bases: 7. Germline CDR1 is MNHNS and CDR2 is SASEGT. The CDR3 nucleotides are TGTGCCAGCAGTGCCACGGGGACAGAGAATCAGCCCCAGCATTTT. It codes for CASSATGTENQPQHF.

The chain links TRBV19 to TRBJ1-1; maybe TRBD1 (6 bases). Germline V gene data show CDR1 as LNHDA and CDR2 as SQIVND (reference sequence). V was clipped by 7 bases and J by 3 bases, with 12 bases between them. The CDR3 has 13 residues. In DNA, the CDR3 is TGTGCCAGTACCCCGGCAGGGGACACTGAAGCTTTCTTT. It specifies CASTPAGDTEAFF.

The rearrangement joins TRBV10-3 to TRBJ2-7; D possibly corresponds to TRBD1 (6 bases). V was shortened by 2 bases and J by 5 bases, with 13 bases between the two germline ends. The germline CDR1 and CDR2 sequences are ENHRY and SYGVKD. The CDR3 runs to 14 residues. The CDR3 is CAISELQGPHEQYF. CDR3 sequence (DNA): TGTGCCATCAGTGAGCTACAGGGTCCCCACGAGCAGTACTTC.

The chain recombines TRBV7-9 with TRBJ2-7, with D possibly TRBD1 on 5 matching bases. The V end lost 1 base, the J end lost 2 bases, and 18 bases lay between the germline ends. Germline V CDR1 and CDR2: SEHNR, FQNEAQ (reference sequence). The CDR3 spans 17 residues. CDR3 in amino acids: CASSLVVWQGIPYEQYF. The CDR3, as DNA: TGTGCCAGCAGCTTAGTGGTGTGGCAGGGAATACCCTACGAGCAGTACTTC.

The chain carries TRBV5-4 and TRBJ2-3, with D unclear. The germline V gene encodes CDR1 SGHNT and CDR2 YYREEE (reference sequence). The CDR3 sequence is 12 residues long. V was trimmed by 4 bases and J by 2 bases, leaving 5 bases between them. The CDR3 coding sequence is TGTGCCAGCAGCCCAGACACAGATACGCAGTATTTT. Translation gives CASSPDTDTQYF. The whole variable domain, remainder taken from reference TRBV5-4 and TRBJ2-3, is ETGVTQSPTHLIKTRGQQVTLRCSSQSGHNTVSWYQQALGQGPQFIFQYYREEENGRGNFPPRFSGLQFPNYSSELNVNALELDDSALYLCASSPDTDTQYFGPGTRLTVL.

The rearrangement joins TRBV28 to TRBJ2-2, with a possible D match to TRBD2 (7 bases). The CDR3 loop spans 17 amino acids. V lost 1 base and J 6 bases, leaving 18 bases between the germline ends. The germline V gene encodes CDR1 MDHEN and CDR2 SYDVKM. The CDR3 nucleotides read TGTGCCAGCAGTTTATCGGGGGGCTTCGGGGTATCCGGGGAGCTGTTTTTT. Encoded protein: CASSLSGGFGVSGELFF.

This chain links TRBV9 with TRBJ2-1, with D perhaps TRBD1 (5 bases). Trimming shortened V by 1 base and J by 10 bases, and 21 bases separated the two germline ends. The CDR3 is 16 amino acids. Germline-derived CDR1 and CDR2 are SGDLS and YYNGEE. CDR3 sequence: CASSVTSGYGRGEQFF. The CDR3 nucleotides are TGTGCCAGCAGCGTAACCTCAGGGTATGGAAGGGGAGAGCAGTTCTTC.

The rearrangement joins TRBV28 to TRBJ1-2; D not resolved. Germline assignment: CDR1 MDHEN and CDR2 SYDVKM. The ends were cut back, 6 bases at V and 0 bases at J, with 14 bases in the middle. The CDR3 is 15 amino acids. As DNA, the CDR3 is TGTGCCAGCAGCTCACCAGATTCTGCTAACTATGGCTACACCTTC. Encoded protein: CASSSPDSANYGYTF.

The chain recombines TRBV7-3 with TRBJ1-1; 9 positions agree with TRBD1. Germline-derived CDR1 and CDR2 are SGHTA and FQGTGA. V trimming: 6 bases; J trimming: 4 bases; junction bases outside the gene matches: 18. The CDR3 is 18 amino acids. CDR3 sequence reads: CASSRGQGRMRAGTEAFF. The CDR3, as DNA: TGTGCCAGCAGTCGAGGACAGGGGCGAATGAGGGCGGGCACTGAAGCTTTCTTT. The full variable domain, with the rest looked up from reference TRBV7-3 and TRBJ1-1, is GAGVSQTPSNKVTEKGKYVELRCDPISGHTALYWYRQSLGQGPEFLIYFQGTGAADDSGLPNDRFFAVRPEGSVSTLKIQRTERGDSAVYLCASSRGQGRMRAGTEAFFGQGTRLTVV.

The chain uses TRBV29-1 and TRBJ2-1, with a possible D match to TRBD2 (5 bases). Germline-derived CDR1 and CDR2 are SQVTM and ANQGSEA. V shed 0 bases and J shed 3 bases, with 12 bases lying between them. There are 15 residues in the CDR3. The CDR3 sequence is CSVEEHYGNYNEQFF. The CDR3 DNA reads as TGCAGCGTTGAAGAACATTACGGGAACTACAATGAGCAGTTCTTC.

The V call is TRBV27, the J call TRBJ2-7; D is possibly TRBD2 (5 bases). Between the trimmed V and J ends, which lost 4 bases and 1 base, there was a span of 17 bases. The length of the CDR3 is 16 residues. From germline, CDR1 is MNHEY and CDR2 SMNVEV (reference sequence). CDR3 sequence: CASSSHSTGVSYEQYF. The CDR3 DNA reads as TGTGCCAGCAGTTCCCACTCGACCGGGGTTTCCTACGAGCAGTACTTC.

The chain has TRBV10-3 and TRBJ1-1; a possible D gene is TRBD1 (6 bases). The germline V and J ends were trimmed by 2 bases and 4 bases, with 8 bases remaining between them. Germline values: CDR1 ENHRY, CDR2 SYGVKD. The CDR3 loop spans 13 amino acids. This chain's CDR3 is CAISEAGATEAFF. DNA for the CDR3: TGTGCCATCAGTGAGGCGGGGGCCACTGAAGCTTTCTTT.

The chain is built from TRBV6-1 and TRBJ2-3; D is possibly TRBD2 (5 bases). The CDR3 length is 16 residues. Per germline, CDR1 MNHNS and CDR2 SASEGT. V shed 5 bases and J shed 1 base, with 16 bases lying between them. The CDR3 loop reads CASSQDYPLRTDTQYF. CDR3 sequence (DNA): TGTGCCAGCAGTCAAGACTACCCCCTCCGCACAGATACGCAGTATTTT.

This rearrangement joins TRBV11-3 to TRBJ2-7; D call uncertain. There are 12 residues in the CDR3. Per the germline V gene, CDR1 is SGHNT and CDR2 is YENEEA. Between the trimmed V and J ends, which lost 5 bases and 2 bases, there was a span of 7 bases. CDR3 sequence reads: CASSPRPYEQYF. The CDR3 region has the DNA TGTGCCAGCAGCCCTAGACCCTACGAGCAGTACTTC.

The V and J genes are TRBV29-1 and TRBJ1-1, with a tentative D call TRBD1 (6 bases). V shed 2 bases and J shed 7 bases, with 11 bases lying between them. The CDR3 totals 12 residues. Germline V gene sequence: CDR1 SQVTM, CDR2 ANQGSEA. The CDR3 loop is CSVEQGWGEAFF. The CDR3 region has the DNA TGCAGCGTTGAACAGGGGTGGGGTGAAGCTTTCTTT.

CDR3 region: CASSSAGVGSKQYF. CDR3 coding DNA: TGTGCCAGCAGTTCGGCCGGGGTTGGGTCGAAGCAGTACTTC. This rearrangement joins TRBV27 to TRBJ2-7; D possibly corresponds to TRBD2 (5 bases). Germline V gives CDR1 MNHEY, CDR2 SMNVEV (reference sequence). Trimming took 4 bases from V and 8 from J, leaving 18 bases between them. The CDR3 runs to 14 residues.

This chain links TRBV14 with TRBJ2-7; D remains unclear. Between the trimmed V and J ends, which lost 1 base and 1 base, there was a span of 5 bases. Germline V lookup: CDR1 SGHDN, CDR2 FVKESK. The CDR3 extends over 13 amino acids. The CDR3 nucleotides read TGTGCCAGCAGCCAAGTTCTGTCCTACGAGCAGTACTTC. It translates to CASSQVLSYEQYF.

The rearrangement links TRBV9 to TRBJ2-7; no firm D call. Trimming took off 0 bases at V and 2 bases at J, with 12 bases between the two ends. Per the germline V gene, CDR1 is SGDLS and CDR2 is YYNGEE. The CDR3 runs 15 residues. The CDR3 coding sequence is TGTGCCAGCAGCGTAGCGAGTGGCAGGACCTACGAGCAGTACTTC. The encoded protein is CASSVASGRTYEQYF.

The chain uses TRBV30 and TRBJ1-5; a possible D gene is TRBD1 (6 bases). The CDR3 loop spans 18 amino acids. The ends were cut back, 2 bases at V and 2 bases at J, with 22 bases in the middle. Germline lookup yields CDR1 GTSNPN and CDR2 SVGIG (reference sequence). The CDR3 spells CAWSQRGTGGFRNQPQHF. As DNA, the CDR3 is TGTGCCTGGAGTCAAAGGGGCACTGGGGGCTTTCGCAATCAGCCCCAGCATTTT.

The chain couples TRBV27 to TRBJ2-2, with TRBD2 matching 9 bases. CDR3 size: 15 residues. J lost 0 bases, V lost 7 bases, and 3 bases had no gene match. The germline V gene has CDR1 MNHEY and CDR2 SMNVEV (reference sequence). The CDR3 here is CASTAGGPNTGELFF. Here the CDR3 DNA reads TGTGCCAGCACAGCGGGAGGCCCGAACACCGGGGAGCTGTTTTTT.

The V and J genes are TRBV18 and TRBJ1-2, with a possible D match to TRBD1 (5 bases). The CDR3 extends over 15 amino acids. The V end lost 3 bases, the J end lost 6 bases, and 17 bases lay between the germline ends. In germline, CDR1 is KGHSH, CDR2 LQKENI. The CDR3 DNA reads as TGTGCCAGCTCACCGACCTCAGACAGTGCAGATGGCTACACCTTC. Translated, it gives CASSPTSDSADGYTF.

The V gene is TRBV6-1, the J gene TRBJ2-1, with 7 bases lining up with TRBD2. Germline values: CDR1 MNHNS, CDR2 SASEGT. The length of the CDR3 is 13 residues. The CDR3 here is CGCGSSSYNEQFF. CDR3 sequence (DNA): TGTGGCTGCGGGAGTAGCTCCTACAATGAGCAGTTCTTC.

The CDR3 loop is CASSSWTGGETQYF. As DNA, the CDR3 is TGTGCCAGCAGCTCCTGGACAGGGGGGGAGACCCAGTACTTC. The chain couples TRBV7-2 to TRBJ2-5; 10 nucleotides line up with TRBD1. Losses at the gene ends were 4 bases for V and 5 bases for J; bases not matched to a gene: 4. The germline CDR1 and CDR2 sequences are SGHTA and FQGNSA. The CDR3 has 14 amino acids.

The V gene is TRBV6-6, the J gene TRBJ2-7; D is unclear. In germline, CDR1 is MNHNY, CDR2 SVGAGI (reference sequence). V lost 0 bases to trimming and J lost 3 bases, with 9 bases between them. This CDR3 contains 14 residues. This chain's CDR3 is CASSYSFVNYEQYF. The CDR3, as DNA: TGTGCCAGCAGTTACTCATTCGTTAACTACGAGCAGTACTTC.